This entry is about one TCR beta chain. The specificity of this receptor is unknown. No much larger clone exists at a distance of one base, and base qualities are not known. The immunoSEQ Assay, a bias-controlled multiplex PCR, was used to amplify TCRbeta CDR3 regions from genomic DNA. In the source study's methods: The number of nucleated cells in each sample was estimated by amplification of reference gene primers within the assay. To quantify the absolute abundance of each unique TCRbeta CDR3 rearrangement, sequence reads were collapsed and filtered. For each sample, productive Simpson clonality was calculated by taking the square root of Simpson's diversity index across productive rearrangements. Held by TCRdb, this immuneACCESS table contains in-frame sequences only and omits some clones. Under half of the omission traces to an unresolved V gene where checked; the cause of the rest is unknown. V and J calls and clone size are copied from that table; D and trimming were computed from the DNA. A total of 340,000 or so clones appear in this sample, roughly 85% of them only once. The ten largest clones represent roughly 4.2% of the sample.

The data derive from a study of blood T cell repertoires in COVID-19 (dated by TCRdb to 2020 to 2021). Background for the entire study: Collaborator samples came from the United States, Italy and Spain and covered acute and convalescent phases of COVID-19. Samples were obtained from the ongoing ImmuneRACE study (first 160 participants) and from approximately 1,200 subjects provided by 6 global collaborators. The repertoires were released in a freely available public database intended as a resource for research on the immune response to SARS-CoV-2. Where available, HLA class I and class II types were taken from metadata supplied by the sample provider and were not determined by assay-based typing. The material from the prospective study consisted of cDNA or gDNA derived from T cells, B-cell-depleted T cells, or PBMCs. Sample metadata almost always included a de-identified subject ID, COVID-19 status, age in years and sex. Subjects who had been exposed to COVID-19, were actively infected with it, or had recovered from it provided the deeply sampled blood TCRbeta repertoires that made up the dataset.

In the prospective study, participants were 18 to 89 years old, resided in about two dozen geographic areas of the United States, and were enrolled through a virtual design. To assign participants to cohorts, the prospective study relied on clinical history that participants themselves reported in a screening survey and a study questionnaire. Each participant in the prospective study had whole blood, serum and a nasopharyngeal or oropharyngeal swab collected by mobile phlebotomists. Over a roughly two-month period, participants in the prospective study had the option of providing additional blood draws and questionnaires. Prospective study blood samples were shipped either frozen or at room temperature before DNA extraction. Study-wide conclusions, independent of this receptor: Clinical and demographic metadata were provided uncurated, with the amount varying by source and participant.

The germline V end is reduced by 5 bases and the J end by 0 bases; junction bases left unmatched: 8. From the cysteine up to the phenylalanine, the CDR3 has a length of 17 residues. Only the CDR3 DNA is retained, 51 bases long and in frame from the first base. CDR1 SGHTA and CDR2 FQGTGA are derived from the germline V gene. Sequencing was carried out using PBMCs or T cells enriched from blood (not recorded which). The receptor chain draws on TRBV7-3 and TRBJ2-1; the central 9 bases match TRBD2. The TCR was taken from a woman aged 40 to 49 with acute COVID-19. The CDR3 reads as follows: CASSPTSGGNSYNEQFF. The nucleotide sequence reads TGTGCCAGCAGCCCTACCAGCGGGGGGAACTCCTACAATGAGCAGTTCTTC.